This T cell receptor (beta chain) was captured by sequencing in a study of control samples from healthy donors and cancer patients. The method was immunoSEQ multiplex PCR; TCRdb's version includes in-frame clones alone and lacks a portion of them. In the table there are some 13,000 clones, approximately 94% of which are singletons. Trimming pared 5 bases from V and 6 bases from J, leaving 16 bases between. Per the germline V gene, CDR1 is SGHKS and CDR2 is YYEKEE (reference sequence). The CDR3 is 14 residues long. The receptor was isolated from a man in his 70s with head and neck cancer. Material: PBMCs. The genes are TRBV5-5 and TRBJ2-3, with D hard to call. The CDR3 DNA reads as TGTGCCAGCAGGAACCTGGGCGGCGGCGATACGCAGTATTTT. Translating it yields CASRNLGGGDTQYF.